These T cell receptor beta chains were read from a single sample in a study of T cells in Graves' hyperthyroidism and ophthalmopathy. TCRdb itself ran the multiplex PCR reads through MiXCR, one entry per CDR3 protein. The sample carries around 700,000 distinct CDR3 sequences, around 20% recorded once. The sample taken for sequencing was blood. These receptors were obtained from a woman in her forties or fifties with Graves' hyperthyroidism that later progressed to Graves' ophthalmopathy. CDR3s include the opening cysteine and the closing phenylalanine or tryptophan. A D gene is named only where the DNA matches it firmly. Rows may omit the clone size; those that give it use once, few, many or a size class.

TRBV6-1	TRBJ1-2	-	15	many	TGTGCCAGCAGAGTAGACAGATACACTAACTATGGCTACACCTTC	CASRVDRYTNYGYTF
TRBV7-9	TRBJ1-2	-	15	few	TGTGCCAGCAGCCAGGAGGGGGGCTCTTACTATGGCTACACCTTC	CASSQEGGSYYGYTF
TRBV10-3	TRBJ2-7	-	16	many	TGTGCCATCAGTGAGTCGGTTCCAGGTGGCAACTACGAGCAGTACTTC	CAISESVPGGNYEQYF
TRBV9	TRBJ1-2	TRBD1	15	few	TGTGCCAGCAGCGTAAGGCCCGACAGGGAGGATGGCTACACCTTC	CASSVRPDREDGYTF
TRBV2	TRBJ1-5	-	21	-	TGTGCCAGCAGTGACAGAGCTTCCGGGACGGCAGACGCTTGGGGCAATCAGCCCCAGCATTTT	CASSDRASGTADAWGNQPQHF
TRBV6-1	TRBJ1-2	TRBD1	13	few	TGTGCCACGGCGGACAGGAGCCCATATGGCTACACCTTC	CATADRSPYGYTF
TRBV10-3	TRBJ1-1	-	13	many	TGTGCCATCAGTGAGTCACCGAACACTGAAGCTTTCTTT	CAISESPNTEAFF
TRBV6-1	TRBJ1-1	TRBD1	14	-	TGTGCCAGCAGCCTGAGGACAGGGATGAAAGAAGCTTTCTTT	CASSLRTGMKEAFF
TRBV10-3	TRBJ2-7	-	13	many	TGTGCCATCAGTGTTTCAACTGGCTACGAGCAGTACTTC	CAISVSTGYEQYF
TRBV11-2	TRBJ1-2	-	15	many	TGTGCCAGCAGCTTTAGTGCCTTGGCTAACTATGGCTACACCTTC	CASSFSALANYGYTF
TRBV7-2	TRBJ2-5	-	14	-	TGTGCCAGCAGCTTCGTTACCGCCCAAGAGACCCAGTACTTC	CASSFVTAQETQYF
TRBV6-2/TRBV6-3	TRBJ2-7	TRBD2	14	few	TGTGCCAGCACTAGCGGGGGAACCTCCTACGAGCAGTACTTC	CASTSGGTSYEQYF
TRBV7-6	TRBJ1-5	-	15	-	TGTGCCAGCAGCTTAGGGGGGGGGCCCGGTCAGCCCCAGCATTTT	CASSLGGGPGQPQHF
TRBV6-1	TRBJ2-3	-	15	-	TGTGCCAGCAGCCGCACGTCTGGGGTCGGGGATACGCAGTATTTT	CASSRTSGVGDTQYF
TRBV3-1	TRBJ2-5	TRBD2	16	few	TGTGCCAGCAGCCAAGGTGGTAGCGGGGGCAAAGAGACCCAGTACTTC	CASSQGGSGGKETQYF
TRBV18	TRBJ2-4	-	16	-	TGTGCCAGCTCACTCACCGCGACAGGAGGAGCGGACATTCAGTACTTC	CASSLTATGGADIQYF
TRBV6-4	TRBJ1-1	TRBD1	18	-	TGTGCCAGCAACGATTTTGCCGGGACAGGGGGGAGGGACACTGAAGCTTTCTTT	CASNDFAGTGGRDTEAFF
TRBV12-3/TRBV12-4	TRBJ1-2	-	13	-	TGTGCCAGCAAACAAGGGACCCGGCATGGCTACACCTTC	CASKQGTRHGYTF
TRBV6-9	TRBJ1-1	-	12	-	TGTGCCAGCAGTTACGGACAGACTGAAGCTTTCTTT	CASSYGQTEAFF
TRBV18	TRBJ1-3	TRBD1	16	few	TGTGCCAGCTCACCGGAGACAGGGCTCTCTGGAAACACCATATATTTT	CASSPETGLSGNTIYF
TRBV3-1	TRBJ1-2	-	14	few	TGTGCCAGCAGCCAAACAGCCTCTGACTATGGCTACACCTTC	CASSQTASDYGYTF
TRBV5-1	TRBJ2-5	TRBD2	18	many	TGCGCCAGCAGCGCGGGACTAGCGGGGGTCATGTACCAAGAGACCCAGTACTTC	CASSAGLAGVMYQETQYF
TRBV5-1	TRBJ1-1	-	14	-	TGCGCCAGCAGCTTGAAGAGGGGTGGCACTGAAGCTTTCTTT	CASSLKRGGTEAFF
TRBV7-8	TRBJ2-7	-	15	-	TGTGCCAGCAGCTCCCGCCAGGGGGGGACCTACGAGCAGTACTTC	CASSSRQGGTYEQYF
TRBV20-1	TRBJ2-7	TRBD1	12	many	TGCAGTGCTAATACAGGGGTTGGGGAGCAGTACTTC	CSANTGVGEQYF
TRBV20-1	TRBJ1-1	-	15	many	TGCAGTGCTAGAGATCAGGGGCGAATTTGGACTGAAGCTTTCTTT	CSARDQGRIWTEAFF
TRBV5-1	TRBJ1-4	TRBD1	15	few	TGCGCCAGCACTCTCGGGGACAGGGGCGGTGAAAAACTGTTTTTT	CASTLGDRGGEKLFF
TRBV4-1	TRBJ2-3	-	21	-	TGCGCCAGCAGCCAAGATGAAGTAACTGGGAGCGGCCTCCATTCCACAGATACGCAGTATTTT	CASSQDEVTGSGLHSTDTQYF
TRBV10-3	TRBJ2-3	TRBD2	16	few	TGTGCCATCAGTGCTTATAGCGGGAGCAACACAGATACGCAGTATTTT	CAISAYSGSNTDTQYF
TRBV25-1	TRBJ1-1	TRBD1	14	few	TGTGCCAGCGCCAGAGGGGGCTTAGGCACTGAAGCTTTCTTT	CASARGGLGTEAFF
TRBV7-9	TRBJ1-2	-	16	few	TGTGCCAGCAGCCGAGACTGGGACGGGGAAACCTATGGCTACACCTTC	CASSRDWDGETYGYTF
TRBV5-1	TRBJ2-2	TRBD1	15	many	TGCGCCAGCAGCTTGGGGGACAGATCCACCGGGGAGCTGTTTTTT	CASSLGDRSTGELFF
TRBV5-6	TRBJ1-1	-	14	-	TGTGCCAGCAGCTTGCCTGGGACCGGTGTTCGGGCTTTCTTT	CASSLPGTGVRAFF